Following are 5 T cell receptor beta chains from one sample sequenced in a study of Ad26.COV2.S vaccination and SARS-CoV-2 variants. Treatment noted: about 20 received Ad26.COV2.S at low or high dose, single or two shots; several received placebo; per-sample allocation not given. Sampling happened 63 days after the first vaccine or placebo injection. TCRdb keeps only in-frame clones here, not all; method: immunoSEQ multiplex PCR. The table lists hundreds of thousands of clones, around 92% of them singletons. The sequencing here drew on peripheral blood, taken in a trial of Ad26.COV2.S vaccine versus placebo. The receptors were gathered from a person between 18 and 65 years old who received the Ad26.COV2.S COVID-19 vaccine or a placebo.

The chain has TRBV5-6 and TRBJ1-4; TRBD1 agrees at 10 bases. The CDR3 totals 15 residues. J was trimmed by 8 bases and V by 1 base; bases with no gene match: 5. Germline V gene lookup returns CDR1 SGHDT and CDR2 YYEEEE. The CDR3 region is CASSLRTGGEEKLFF. CDR3 DNA sequence: TGTGCCAGCAGCTTGCGGACAGGGGGGGAGGAAAAACTGTTTTTT.

The chain couples TRBV19 to TRBJ2-1, with 7 bases lining up with TRBD2. Per the germline V gene, CDR1 is LNHDA and CDR2 is SQIVND (reference sequence). V shed 10 bases, J shed 0 bases, and the junction held 6 bases outside the gene matches. CDR3 length: 14 amino acids. The CDR3 region has the DNA TGTGCCACTGAGCGGGGATACTCCTACAATGAGCAGTTCTTC. Protein sequence: CATERGYSYNEQFF.

This CDR3 reads CASSLGTSGGANTGELFF. In DNA, the CDR3 is TGCGCCAGCAGCTTGGGGACTAGCGGAGGCGCGAACACCGGGGAGCTGTTTTTT. The chain has TRBV5-1 and TRBJ2-2, with 10 bases aligning to TRBD2. V lost 0 bases and J lost 0; bases outside the gene matches: 5. The CDR3 consists of 18 residues. The germline CDR1 and CDR2 sequences are SGHRS and YFSETQ.

The rearrangement links TRBV10-1 to TRBJ2-3, with D unresolved. CDR1 WNHNN and CDR2 SYGVQD come from the germline V gene (reference sequence). V lost 0 bases to trimming and J lost 0 bases, with 10 bases between them. The CDR3 length is 16 residues. The CDR3 is CASSESAAASTDTQYF. The CDR3 nucleotides read TGCGCCAGCAGTGAGTCGGCGGCAGCAAGCACAGATACGCAGTATTTT.

The sample holds one count of this clone. The chain recombines TRBV18 with TRBJ2-1; possibly TRBD1 or TRBD2 for D (5 bases each). V gave up 0 bases and J gave up 8 bases, with 14 bases separating them. From germline, CDR1 is KGHSH and CDR2 LQKENI. The CDR3 has 15 residues. The DNA for the CDR3 is TGTGCCAGCTCACCACCCTCCGTTGGGGGTCATGAGCAGTTCTTC. Protein: CASSPPSVGGHEQFF.